These 11 T cell receptor beta chains were sequenced from one sample in a study of somatic mutations in cytotoxic T cells in rheumatoid arthritis. Measured with immunoSEQ multiplex PCR; TCRdb has only the in-frame clones, and not every one. Of 15,000 to 20,000 clones listed, roughly 86% are singletons. Sequencing was carried out using CD8+ T cells sorted from blood. These receptor sequences come from a woman in her 50s with rheumatoid arthritis.

The chain employs TRBV7-9 and TRBJ2-7; D may be TRBD1 or TRBD2 (5 bases each). The CDR3 is 16 residues long. The germline V gene encodes CDR1 SEHNR and CDR2 FQNEAQ (reference sequence). The germline V and J ends were trimmed by 4 bases and 0 bases, with 16 bases remaining between them. CDR3 sequence (DNA): TGTGCCAGCAGCTCGCCCGGGACCCTGGGCTCCTACGAGCAGTACTTC. Its protein product is CASSSPGTLGSYEQYF.

The chain combines TRBV10-3 with TRBJ2-3; D is uncertain. Germline loops: CDR1 ENHRY, CDR2 SYGVKD. CDR3 length: 11 residues. Between the trimmed V and J ends, which lost 8 bases and 2 bases, there was a span of 5 bases. CDR3 loop: CAIQVTDTQYF. The CDR3 DNA reads as TGTGCCATCCAGGTCACAGATACGCAGTATTTT.

The chain uses TRBV19 and TRBJ2-2; a weak D match, TRBD2 (6 bases). The V end lost 8 bases, the J end lost 5 bases, and 21 bases lay between the germline ends. CDR1 is LNHDA and CDR2 is SQIVND in the germline V gene (reference sequence). This CDR3 is built from 16 residues. The CDR3 protein is CASGFIWGEATGELFF. The CDR3 nucleotides read TGTGCCAGTGGTTTTATATGGGGGGAGGCAACCGGGGAGCTGTTTTTT.

J is TRBJ1-3 and V is TRBV5-6; D is possibly TRBD1 (6 bases). The CDR3 contains 16 residues. V gave up 0 bases and J gave up 3 bases, with 13 bases separating them. Germline V gene lookup returns CDR1 SGHDT and CDR2 YYEEEE. The DNA of the CDR3 is TGTGCCAGCAGCTTGGGCAGGGGCTTATTTGGAAACACCATATATTTT. Amino acids: CASSLGRGLFGNTIYF. Filled out from reference TRBV5-6 and TRBJ1-3, the complete variable domain reads DAGVTQSPTHLIKTRGQQVTLRCSPKSGHDTVSWYQQALGQGPQFIFQYYEEEERQRGNFPDRFSGHQFPNYSSELNVNALLLGDSALYLCASSLGRGLFGNTIYFGEGSWLTVV.

The chain combines TRBV9 with TRBJ2-7; 12 nucleotides line up with TRBD2. The V segment lost 4 bases and the J segment 4 bases; nucleotides outside the gene matches: 3. In germline, CDR1 is SGDLS, CDR2 YYNGEE. The CDR3 has 14 residues. The CDR3, as DNA: TGTGCCAGCAGCAAGACTAGCGGGAGTTACGAGCAGTACTTC. This encodes CASSKTSGSYEQYF.

The V and J genes are TRBV6-4 and TRBJ2-3; TRBD2 might be the D (6 bases). CDR1 and CDR2 (germline): MRHNA, SNTAGT. The ends were cut back, 0 bases at V and 3 bases at J, with 13 bases in the middle. This CDR3 has 16 amino acids. The CDR3 region is CASSDSMEGGTDTQYF. The CDR3 DNA follows: TGTGCCAGCAGTGACTCGATGGAGGGTGGGACAGATACGCAGTATTTT.

CDR3 in amino acids: CASSLEGVEGNMNTEAFF. CDR3 nucleotides: TGTGCCAGCAGCTTAGAGGGGGTGGAGGGGAACATGAACACTGAAGCTTTCTTT. The chain employs TRBV13 and TRBJ1-1; perhaps TRBD1 as D (6 bases). This CDR3 spans 18 amino acids. The germline V and J ends were trimmed by 1 base and 0 bases, with 18 bases remaining between them. Germline V gives CDR1 PRHDT, CDR2 FYEKMQ (reference sequence).

The chain is built from TRBV27 and TRBJ1-4; tentatively, D is TRBD1 (6 bases). The CDR3 spans 14 residues. The germline gives CDR1 MNHEY, CDR2 SMNVEV (reference sequence). V was clipped by 3 bases and J by 13 bases, with 18 bases between them. CDR3 amino acids: CASSLGGGSRRLFF. CDR3 DNA sequence: TGTGCCAGCAGTTTGGGAGGGGGTAGCCGTAGACTGTTTTTT.

The chain has TRBV6-5 and TRBJ1-1, with D possibly matching TRBD1 (5 bases). Germline V gene data show CDR1 as MNHEY and CDR2 as SVGAGI. The V end was cut by 2 bases, the J end by 0 bases, with 10 bases between. The CDR3 has 15 residues. The CDR3 protein is CASSYTDSVNTEAFF. For the CDR3, the DNA is TGTGCCAGCAGTTACACTGACAGCGTGAACACTGAAGCTTTCTTT.

The chain has TRBV30 and TRBJ2-1; no clear D gene. The CDR3 has 14 residues. The germline CDR1 and CDR2 sequences are GTSNPN and SVGIG (reference sequence). The germline V and J ends were trimmed by 5 bases and 3 bases, with 14 bases remaining between them. The CDR3 DNA follows: TGTGCCTGGGCAAACGACCAGAACTACAATGAGCAGTTCTTC. It encodes CAWANDQNYNEQFF.

The chain employs TRBV10-3 and TRBJ2-1, with 12 positions matching TRBD2. J was trimmed by 5 bases and V by 4 bases; bases with no gene match: 3. The CDR3 sequence is 15 residues long. CDR1 and CDR2 from the germline V gene are ENHRY and SYGVKD. The chain's CDR3 is CAISGLAGVDNEQFF. DNA for the CDR3: TGTGCCATCAGTGGACTAGCGGGAGTCGACAATGAGCAGTTCTTC.